This T cell receptor (beta chain) was identified in a study of regulatory T cells in long-lasting Graves disease. Noted time point: newly diagnosed GD, antithyroid drugs for less than 3 months. Preparation of the TCR library used RNA extracted from PBMCs. Building the TCR beta libraries relied on iRepertoire HTBI primers, and CDR3 regions underwent Arm-PCR. One entry per CDR3 protein results from TCRdb running MiXCR on the multiplex PCR reads. The sample consists of 500,000 or so distinct CDR3 sequences, around 16% of them appearing once. The V end was cut by 1 base, the J end by 6 bases, with 6 bases between. The CDR3 contains 12 residues. Germline lookup yields CDR1 SGHAT and CDR2 FQNNGV. This clonotype was observed at least ten times. The same data also went into a second study, on T cells in Graves' hyperthyroidism and ophthalmopathy.

The source of this sequence is a woman aged 35-65 years with Graves disease. Sequenced here: peripheral blood mononuclear cells (PBMCs), sampled at new diagnosis, from a patient treated with antithyroid drugs. The V gene is TRBV11-2, the J gene TRBJ1-2; D is unclear. The CDR3 DNA reads TGTGCCAGCAGCTTAGCCACTGATGGCTACACCTTC. It translates to CASSLATDGYTF.